This entry features one T cell receptor beta chain sequence. Its antigen has not been determined. Nothing much larger sits one base from this clone, and base qualities are not available. The sample belongs to a study of beta chain features in type 1 diabetes (dated by TCRdb to about 2018). Looking at the study overall: No differences in mean age, gender distribution, total cell number or subset yield were found between patients and healthy donors. A total of over 95,000,000 sorted cells were examined across all samples, and RNA yield correlated strongly with the number of cells per subset. The study compared the TCRB repertoires of sorted circulating CD4+ T cell subsets in recently diagnosed type 1 diabetes patients with those in matched healthy donors. Regulatory and stem cell-like memory subsets were isolated from only 8 patients and about 8 healthy donors, whereas naive and central memory subsets came from all 30 or so donors.

Looking up the germline V gene yields CDR1 MDHEN and CDR2 SYDVKM. V is pruned by 5 bases and J by 6 bases, leaving 7 bases of the junction without a gene match. From the cysteine up to the phenylalanine, the CDR3 has a length of 14 residues. Only CDR3 DNA remains: 42 bases, in frame from the first base. The entire isolated RNA was reverse transcribed using the High Capacity cDNA Reverse Transcription Kit, and thus expressed TCRB transcripts were sequenced. Deep immunoSEQ sequencing was applied to naive, central memory and regulatory T cell samples, giving an average of around 4 million total reads per sample. Sorted cells were lysed in RLT buffer, and RNA was extracted using DNase-treated RNeasy Micro or Mini kits according to cell number. Each cell subset was processed separately to prevent cross-contamination, with patient and healthy donor samples processed together. The immunoSEQ multiplex PCR was used to amplify TCRB sequences from cDNA, generating 87-bp fragments that spanned the CDR3 region. Sequencing of the amplicons was done on the Illumina HiSeq platform. The study's processing was this. Synthetic template baselines were used to correct PCR bias computationally, reads within Hamming distance 2 were collapsed together, and singletons that could not be merged were discarded. Reads were aligned to IMGT to assign V, D and J genes, CDR3 length, and insertions or deletions at six rearrangement sites. Within each subset, clonotype counts were normalized to the number of sorted cells before true diversity and Gini coefficients were calculated with the tcR R package. The overlap coefficient, calculated on TCRB nucleotide sequences, was used to measure repertoire sharing. Out-of-frame TCRB sequences from naive cells were analyzed to stand in for the pre-selection repertoire. This immuneACCESS table, as held by TCRdb, lists in-frame sequences with V and J called but not all clones. Of the missing ones, under half trace to an unresolved V gene in checked studies; the others have no known cause. V and J calls and clone size come straight from that table; D and trimming were deduced from the DNA. A total of about 700,000 clones appear in this sample, 13% of them only once. The ten largest account for 0.022% of the sample.

Each donor gave one peripheral blood draw, averaging about 120 mL, which was collected into heparinised tubes. A BD FACSAria II and a panel including CD45RO, CCR7, CD25, CD127, CD95 and CD27 were used to sort naive, central memory, regulatory and stem cell-like memory CD4+ T cells. All sorted populations exceeded 95% purity. PBMCs were separated immediately by Lymphoprep density gradient centrifugation and were stained directly, without being cultured. So that batch effects would be minimized, each experiment stained and sorted samples in pairs, pairing one healthy donor with one patient. Study-level results and caveats: Patients with type 1 diabetes made fewer insertions and deleted more nucleotides at VDJ recombination sites, implying thymic rearrangement abnormalities. Shorter templates might be favored by PCR, yet because patient and control samples were amplified and corrected together, any such skew would affect both groups equally. Because cDNA rather than genomic DNA was sequenced, highly expressing activated cells could have been over-represented, although no difference in activation and CD3 levels was found between groups. Naive, central memory and regulatory TCRB repertoires appeared to be more similar among patients than among healthy donors. Type 1 diabetes patients showed a moderate but significant shortening of TCRB CDR3 length in all four CD4+ subsets. Because the HLA sub-analyses included only small numbers of individuals, any influence of HLA type on TCRB rearrangement was left unresolved.

The chain employs TRBV28 and TRBJ2-1; TRBD1 aligns with 7 central bases. Sequenced sample: naive CD4+ T cells from blood. The cell subset or site label corresponds to: true naive CD4+ T cells. This receptor was taken from a man aged 18 to 30 with type 1 diabetes. The DNA sequence follows: TGTGCCAGCAGTAGACAGGGAACAAGCAATGAGCAGTTCTTC. Its protein reads: CASSRQGTSNEQFF.